Listed below are T cell receptor beta chains from one sample, sequenced in a study of blood T cell repertoires in COVID-19. Sequencing used immunoSEQ multiplex PCR; TCRdb keeps in-frame clones, though not all of them. The data show 200,000 to 300,000 clones, about 89% seen once. Sequenced material: PBMCs or T cells enriched from blood (not recorded which). The receptors stem from a woman aged 18-29 years who had recovered from COVID-19. Each CDR3 is given with its conserved first and last residue. The listing skips clone size in some rows; elsewhere it reads once, few, many or a size class.

clone size: -
V gene: TRBV28
J gene: TRBJ2-7
CDR3 protein: CASSFQGTYEQYF

clone size: -
V gene: TRBV7-9
J gene: TRBJ2-7
CDR3 protein: CASSWVAGGPSSEQYF

clone size: -
V gene: TRBV7-9
J gene: TRBJ2-2
CDR3 protein: CASSLNSRTGELFF

clone size: -
V gene: TRBV30
J gene: TRBJ1-1
CDR3 protein: CAWRLTGGLAEAFF

clone size: -
V gene: TRBV5-4
J gene: TRBJ1-1
CDR3 protein: CASSFLRITANTEAFF

clone size: few
V gene: TRBV3-1/TRBV3-2
J gene: TRBJ2-7
CDR3 protein: CASSRGQSYEQYF

clone size: -
V gene: TRBV23-1
J gene: TRBJ2-7
CDR3 protein: CASSPIAASVDFKAYEQYF

clone size: -
V gene: TRBV2
J gene: TRBJ2-1
CDR3 protein: CASSVTSGRDNEQFF

clone size: -
V gene: TRBV27
J gene: TRBJ1-3
CDR3 protein: CASSLTGTQPGNTIYF

clone size: -
V gene: TRBV30
J gene: TRBJ1-4
CDR3 protein: CAWSLDRINEKLFF

clone size: few
V gene: TRBV4-3
J gene: TRBJ1-6
CDR3 protein: CASSQDRQGASNSPLHF

clone size: -
V gene: TRBV2
J gene: TRBJ1-2
CDR3 protein: CASSEEGYGYTF

clone size: -
V gene: TRBV11-3
J gene: TRBJ1-6
CDR3 protein: CASSITGNSPLHF

clone size: few
V gene: TRBV27
J gene: TRBJ1-1
CDR3 protein: CASSLWTGVTEAFF

clone size: -
V gene: TRBV7-8
J gene: TRBJ1-4
CDR3 protein: CASSSQGRLFF

clone size: -
V gene: TRBV20-1
J gene: TRBJ2-7
CDR3 protein: CSGGVENEQYF

clone size: -
V gene: TRBV5-1
J gene: TRBJ1-1
CDR3 protein: CASSLDVGLNTEAFF

clone size: -
V gene: TRBV11-2
J gene: TRBJ2-7
CDR3 protein: CASSPRSGSSYEQYF

clone size: -
V gene: TRBV13
J gene: TRBJ2-2
CDR3 protein: CASSLRLGQLNTGELFF

clone size: -
V gene: TRBV3-1/TRBV3-2
J gene: TRBJ2-3
CDR3 protein: CASSQGGGDTQYF

clone size: -
V gene: TRBV7-2
J gene: TRBJ1-1
CDR3 protein: CASSSLLGTGLGTEAFF

clone size: -
V gene: TRBV30
J gene: TRBJ2-1
CDR3 protein: CAWSQTGLREQFF

clone size: -
V gene: TRBV6-5
J gene: TRBJ2-1
CDR3 protein: CASSASGGYNEQFF

clone size: -
V gene: TRBV7-9
J gene: TRBJ1-2
CDR3 protein: CASSPIQDTPLGYTF

clone size: -
V gene: TRBV29-1
J gene: TRBJ2-3
CDR3 protein: CSVGWTSESTDTQYF

clone size: few
V gene: TRBV28
J gene: TRBJ1-5
CDR3 protein: CASSQEGQGHGNQPQHF

clone size: -
V gene: TRBV15
J gene: TRBJ2-2
CDR3 protein: CATSIDLGLAGRSYTGELFF

clone size: -
V gene: TRBV14
J gene: TRBJ1-1
CDR3 protein: CASSLGGFTEAFF

clone size: -
V gene: TRBV5-1
J gene: TRBJ2-6
CDR3 protein: CASSLQGVSGANVLTF

clone size: -
V gene: TRBV5-1
J gene: TRBJ2-5
CDR3 protein: CASSLRTGGPVRGETQYF

clone size: few
V gene: TRBV4-1
J gene: TRBJ1-1
CDR3 protein: CASSQEPRGRKTTEAFF

clone size: -
V gene: TRBV27
J gene: TRBJ2-2
CDR3 protein: CASSFNRETNTGELFF

clone size: -
V gene: TRBV12-3/TRBV12-4
J gene: TRBJ1-1
CDR3 protein: CASSFESNTEAFF

clone size: -
V gene: TRBV4-2
J gene: TRBJ2-1
CDR3 protein: CASSHGSGLDEQFF

clone size: -
V gene: TRBV3-1/TRBV3-2
J gene: TRBJ2-5
CDR3 protein: CASSHRRIQETQYF

clone size: -
V gene: TRBV5-6
J gene: TRBJ1-2
CDR3 protein: CASSPGTGSRYGYTF

clone size: -
V gene: TRBV4-1
J gene: TRBJ2-1
CDR3 protein: CASSSRGYSYNEQFF

clone size: -
V gene: TRBV5-1
J gene: TRBJ1-6
CDR3 protein: CASSTGQGNNSPLHF

clone size: few
V gene: TRBV18
J gene: TRBJ1-5
CDR3 protein: CASSIEGGLSPQHF

clone size: once
V gene: TRBV5-1
J gene: TRBJ2-1
CDR3 protein: CASSLGNPGYNEQFF

clone size: -
V gene: TRBV5-1
J gene: TRBJ2-7
CDR3 protein: CASSVGQGRTYEQYF

clone size: -
V gene: TRBV28
J gene: TRBJ1-3
CDR3 protein: CASSLSGISGNTIYF

clone size: -
V gene: TRBV5-1
J gene: TRBJ2-3
CDR3 protein: CASSLGQGRTDTQYF

clone size: -
V gene: TRBV19
J gene: TRBJ2-2
CDR3 protein: CASSIHQQVVSGELFF

clone size: -
V gene: TRBV3-1/TRBV3-2
J gene: TRBJ2-5
CDR3 protein: CASSQDLYPTPGETQYF

clone size: -
V gene: TRBV11-2
J gene: TRBJ2-7
CDR3 protein: CASSLDRGEIEQYF

clone size: -
V gene: TRBV29-1
J gene: TRBJ2-7
CDR3 protein: CSAEQGSYEQYF

clone size: -
V gene: TRBV7-9
J gene: TRBJ2-5
CDR3 protein: CASSPSSVAQETQYF